Detailed here is one TCR beta chain. The antigen this receptor binds is unknown. Base-call qualities are not available, and no considerably larger clone is one nucleotide away. Buffy coats from around 37 blood donors, supplied by the Finnish Red Cross blood service, were used as healthy controls. All TCR-sequenced material derived from peripheral blood: patient blood samples and healthy donor buffy coats. Peripheral blood mononuclear cells were isolated by Ficoll-Hypaque gradient centrifugation. CD4+ cells were purified magnetically from the buffy coats of healthy controls. The Gentra Puregene Cell and Tissue kit was used to extract genomic DNA, and a Qubit 2.0 fluorometer was used to measure the amount of genomic DNA. The immunoSEQ assay at survey resolution was used to sequence TCRbeta rearrangements from genomic DNA. As for the original processing: In the TCR sequencing data, the lowest productive clonotype frequency that could be detected was 2.59 x 10-5. Only productive TCRbeta rearrangements, defined as complete and in-frame sequences, were included in the analyses. Clonality for each sample was calculated as Simpson clonality in the immunoSEQ Analyzer version 3.0. Clones were grouped by frequency into very rare, small, medium, large (1-20%) or hyperexpanded (>20%) categories. Generation probabilities were estimated with OLGA 1.2.3, V-gene circos plots were made with VDJtools, specificities were looked up in VDJdb, and CDR3 motifs were identified with GLIPH. Drawn from immuneACCESS, this table holds only the in-frame rearrangements with V and J called that TCRdb kept. Clones are partly lost; checked studies trace under half to an unresolved V gene and leave the rest unexplained. That table is the source of V, J and clone size, and D and trimming were worked out from the DNA. The sample table holds just under 20,000 clones, of which roughly 84% were seen once. Approximately 13% of the sample is held by the ten biggest clonotypes.

Sequences MNHEY (CDR1) and SMNVEV (CDR2) are obtained from the germline V gene (reference sequence). The CDR3 covers 11 residues, taking in both the cysteine and the phenylalanine. The retained sequence is limited to the CDR3, 33 bases, with the frame set at the first base. V sheds 7 bases and J sheds 4 bases, leaving 4 bases between their ends. The source of the sample is a study of STAT5B mutations in CD4+ large granular lymphocyte leukemia (dated by TCRdb to between 2021 and 2022). At the level of the whole study: Among healthy controls, the CDR3 'QG' motif was associated with a particular HLA allele. The TCRbeta repertoires of CD4+ T-cell large granular lymphocyte leukemia patients were compared with the TCRbeta repertoires of healthy blood donors. Flow cytometry performed on FACSCanto II or FACSVerse showed that the purified fractions had more than 95% purity among lymphocytes.

On the study overall, not on this receptor specifically: Data were not HLA-matched; higher clonality in CD4+ versus CD8+ T-LGLL could reflect the relatively small sample size. Main leukemic clonotypes were private to each patient, although under 30% appeared at low frequency in other patients' non-leukemic repertoires. Compared with healthy CD4+ repertoires, CD4-sorted patient repertoires appeared more clonal, and this difference remained even after the putative leukemic clones were removed. TRBV06-family usage was enriched among the top patient clones (8/27) compared with healthy controls (2/35).

The rearrangement combines TRBV27 with TRBJ1-4; a confident D gene designation cannot be given. The TCR was taken from a human donor in good health. The specimen sequenced was CD4+ T cells from blood buffy coats. The bases are TGTGCCAGCAAAATTAATGAAAAACTGTTTTTT. Its coded protein is CASKINEKLFF.